The rows below give T cell receptor beta chains drawn from one sample of a study of blood T cell repertoires in COVID-19. This table comes from immunoSEQ multiplex PCR, and its TCRdb copy is limited to in-frame clones, with some not included. Here the sample spans more than 95,000 clones, around 63% being singletons. Sequencing was performed on peripheral blood. The receptors shown here come from a woman in her seventies with acute or convalescent COVID-19. CDR3s include the opening cysteine and the closing phenylalanine or tryptophan. Fields, in order: J gene, D gene, clone size, V gene, CDR3 protein, CDR3 DNA. D genes are given only for firm matches. Size values are once, few and many counts, or a class for expanded clones, and some rows have none.

TRBJ1-1,TRBD1,-,TRBV27,CASNPRTGATEAFF,TGTGCCAGCAACCCTAGGACAGGGGCCACTGAAGCTTTCTTT
TRBJ1-1,-,-,TRBV5-1,CASSPSTGLNTEAFF,TGCGCCAGCAGCCCCTCTACAGGGCTGAACACTGAAGCTTTCTTT
TRBJ1-2,TRBD1,-,TRBV7-9,CASSSYRTGYNYGYTF,TGTGCCAGCAGCTCGTACCGGACAGGGTACAACTATGGCTACACCTTC
TRBJ1-6,-,-,TRBV28,CASSLAQGGNSPLHF,TGTGCCAGCAGTTTGGCCCAGGGTGGGAATTCACCCCTCCACTTT
TRBJ1-4,TRBD1,-,TRBV12-5,CASGLARRQGEETNEKLFF,TGTGCTAGTGGTTTGGCCCGCCGACAGGGGGAAGAAACTAATGAAAAACTGTTTTTT
TRBJ1-6,TRBD1,-,TRBV6-5,CASSYGTGYSPLHF,TGTGCCAGCAGTTATGGGACAGGGTATTCACCCCTCCACTTT
TRBJ2-1,TRBD2,few,TRBV30,CAWSVGSGRPQFF,TGTGCCTGGAGTGTCGGGAGCGGGAGACCGCAGTTCTTC
TRBJ2-2,TRBD2,few,TRBV9,CASSVVPLAGGPGELFF,TGTGCCAGCAGCGTAGTCCCACTAGCGGGGGGGCCCGGGGAGCTGTTTTTT
TRBJ1-2,-,-,TRBV5-4,CASSGRQGTNYGYTF,TGTGCCAGCAGCGGAAGGCAGGGGACTAACTATGGCTACACCTTC
TRBJ2-7,TRBD1,many,TRBV11-2,CASSTQTGVGEQYF,TGTGCCAGCAGCACCCAAACAGGGGTTGGCGAGCAGTACTTC
TRBJ2-7,-,-,TRBV6-2/TRBV6-3,CASSHGGSEQYF,TGTGCCAGCAGCCACGGGGGATCCGAGCAGTACTTC
TRBJ2-5,-,-,TRBV5-1,CASSLVEGGTQYF,TGCGCCAGCAGCTTGGTGGAGGGCGGGACCCAGTACTTC
TRBJ1-2,-,-,TRBV5-8,CASSPPWGRGGLNYGYTF,TGTGCCAGCAGCCCCCCCTGGGGCAGGGGTGGGCTTAACTATGGCTACACCTTC
TRBJ2-1,TRBD2,-,TRBV7-8,CASSGIAGGSYNEQFF,TGTGCCAGCAGCGGCATAGCGGGGGGTTCCTACAATGAGCAGTTCTTC
TRBJ2-2,TRBD1,-,TRBV19,CASSMDRGAGELFF,TGTGCCAGTAGTATGGACAGGGGAGCCGGGGAGCTGTTTTTT
TRBJ1-1,-,-,TRBV7-2,CASSLDVGQNTEAFF,TGTGCCAGCAGCTTAGACGTGGGCCAGAACACTGAAGCTTTCTTT
TRBJ1-2,-,-,TRBV29-1,CSARRQVDYGYTF,TGCAGCGCCCGAAGGCAGGTGGACTATGGCTACACCTTC
TRBJ2-7,-,few,TRBV4-2,CASRDPSDEQYF,TGTGCCAGCAGGGACCCTAGCGACGAGCAGTACTTC
TRBJ2-3,TRBD1,-,TRBV6-4,CASSAGQGATDTQYF,TGTGCCAGCAGTGCCGGACAGGGGGCCACAGATACGCAGTATTTT
TRBJ1-1,-,few,TRBV7-9,CASSPGIATEAFF,TGTGCCAGCAGCCCGGGGATAGCCACTGAAGCTTTCTTT
TRBJ2-1,-,-,TRBV3-1/TRBV3-2,CASSQVNRNAGFGEQFF,TGTGCCAGCAGCCAAGTTAATAGGAACGCGGGATTCGGTGAGCAGTTCTTC
TRBJ2-7,-,-,TRBV20-1,CSASPLYEQYF,TGCAGTGCTAGTCCCCTTTACGAGCAGTACTTC
TRBJ2-7,-,-,TRBV4-1,CASSQVGGTPTKQYF,TGCGCCAGCAGCCAAGTTGGCGGGACCCCCACGAAGCAGTACTTC
TRBJ1-4,-,-,TRBV4-3,CASSRDNNEKLFF,TGCGCCAGCAGCCGGGACAATAATGAAAAACTGTTTTTT
TRBJ1-5,-,-,TRBV6-5,CASSYSTNSNQPQHF,TGTGCCAGCAGTTACTCGACAAATAGCAATCAGCCCCAGCATTTT
TRBJ1-2,-,few,TRBV3-1/TRBV3-2,CASSQDLQSYGYTF,TGTGCCAGCAGCCAAGATTTACAGTCCTATGGCTACACCTTC
TRBJ1-5,TRBD1,-,TRBV19,CASSTDAGQGATGSRQPQHF,TGTGCCAGTAGTACAGATGCGGGACAGGGGGCTACGGGAAGTCGTCAGCCCCAGCATTTT
TRBJ2-3,-,-,TRBV4-3,CASSQVTGSTDTQYF,TGCGCCAGCAGCCAGGTTACAGGGAGCACAGATACGCAGTATTTT
TRBJ2-7,-,few,TRBV11-2,CASSSIVGPGGEQYF,TGTGCCAGCAGCTCCATTGTAGGGCCTGGAGGGGAGCAGTACTTC
TRBJ1-5,-,-,TRBV12-5,CASGLPFQGIQPQHF,TGTGCTAGTGGTTTGCCCTTCCAGGGAATTCAGCCCCAGCATTTT
TRBJ2-3,TRBD1,few,TRBV5-1,CASSLGDRNADTQYF,TGCGCCAGCAGCTTGGGGGACAGGAACGCAGATACGCAGTATTTT
TRBJ1-6,-,-,TRBV28,CASSIRMGGRSPLHF,TGTGCCAGCAGTATCCGTATGGGGGGACGGTCACCCCTCCACTTT
TRBJ2-6,-,-,TRBV11-2,CASSLERGRGVSGANVLTF,TGTGCCAGCAGCTTAGAACGGGGCAGGGGGGTCTCTGGGGCCAACGTCCTGACTTTC
TRBJ2-3,-,few,TRBV21-1,CASSKVHALAGVTDTQYF,TGTGCCAGCAGCAAAGTGCACGCACTAGCGGGCGTCACAGATACGCAGTATTTT
TRBJ1-4,-,-,TRBV6-5,CASSSTRDLNEKLFF,TGTGCCAGCAGTTCAACACGGGATCTTAATGAAAAACTGTTTTTT
TRBJ2-5,TRBD2,-,TRBV3-1/TRBV3-2,CASGGTSGGRGETQYF,TGTGCCAGCGGAGGGACTAGCGGGGGGCGAGGGGAGACCCAGTACTTC
TRBJ2-3,TRBD1,few,TRBV10-3,CAIRGQPSTDTQYF,TGTGCCATCAGGGGACAGCCTAGCACAGATACGCAGTATTTT
TRBJ2-7,TRBD1,-,TRBV29-1,CSGTQGAGEQYF,TGCAGCGGGACACAGGGGGCTGGGGAGCAGTACTTC
TRBJ1-4,TRBD1,-,TRBV5-1,CASSWDRGSTNEKLFF,TGCGCCAGCAGCTGGGACAGGGGGTCAACTAATGAAAAACTGTTTTTT
TRBJ2-3,TRBD1,once,TRBV9,CASSTRQGADTQYF,TGTGCCAGCAGCACGCGACAGGGAGCAGATACGCAGTATTTT
TRBJ2-1,TRBD2,-,TRBV29-1,CSPRGLANNEQFF,TGCAGCCCTAGGGGACTAGCGAACAATGAGCAGTTCTTC
TRBJ1-2,TRBD1,few,TRBV27,CASSLSRPGQGYGYTF,TGTGCCAGCAGTTTATCGAGGCCCGGACAGGGTTATGGCTACACCTTC
TRBJ2-2,TRBD1,many,TRBV5-1,CASKGAAGELFF,TGCGCCAGCAAGGGGGCGGCCGGGGAGCTGTTTTTT
TRBJ2-1,TRBD1,many,TRBV6-6,CASRPPLDRGENEQFF,TGTGCCAGCAGGCCCCCCTTAGACAGGGGAGAGAATGAGCAGTTCTTC
TRBJ2-1,-,many,TRBV9,CASSMEASAPGINNEQFF,TGTGCCAGCAGTATGGAGGCTAGCGCTCCGGGAATAAACAATGAGCAGTTCTTC
TRBJ1-5,-,-,TRBV7-2,CASSLASAGQPQHF,TGTGCCAGCAGCTTAGCATCTGCGGGTCAGCCCCAGCATTTT
TRBJ1-2,TRBD1,-,TRBV19,CASRPTGVGYTF,TGTGCCAGTAGACCGACAGGGGTTGGCTACACCTTC
TRBJ2-6,-,-,TRBV6-5,CASSPPGAGANVLTF,TGTGCCAGCAGCCCCCCCGGGGCTGGGGCCAACGTCCTGACTTTC
TRBJ2-2,-,-,TRBV7-2,CASRVGGNTGELFF,TGTGCCAGCAGAGTGGGAGGGAACACCGGGGAGCTGTTTTTT
TRBJ2-3,TRBD2,-,TRBV3-1/TRBV3-2,CASSPGLAADTQYF,TGTGCCAGCAGCCCAGGACTAGCGGCAGATACGCAGTATTTT
TRBJ1-5,TRBD1,-,TRBV6-6,CASSYSMDRGQPQHF,TGTGCCAGCAGTTACTCGATGGACAGGGGACAGCCCCAGCATTTT
TRBJ2-2,TRBD1,-,TRBV4-1,CASSQVGTGYTGELFF,TGCGCCAGCAGCCAAGTCGGGACAGGGTACACCGGGGAGCTGTTTTTT
TRBJ2-1,-,-,TRBV3-1/TRBV3-2,CASSSNYNEQFF,TGTGCCAGCAGCTCCAATTACAATGAGCAGTTCTTC
TRBJ2-7,-,few,TRBV29-1,CSTITSSYEQYF,TGCAGCACAATCACAAGCTCCTACGAGCAGTACTTC
TRBJ2-7,TRBD1,once,TRBV6-5,CASSYTGDRVYEQYF,TGTGCCAGCAGTTACACCGGGGACAGGGTATACGAGCAGTACTTC
TRBJ1-2,-,once,TRBV4-3,CASSQAHDRPYGYTF,TGCGCCAGCAGCCAAGCTCACGACAGGCCTTATGGCTACACCTTC
TRBJ2-5,-,-,TRBV6-2/TRBV6-3,CASSTIGQETQYF,TGTGCCAGCAGCACAATCGGGCAAGAGACCCAGTACTTC
TRBJ1-4,-,-,TRBV19,CASTDSGVSEKLFF,TGTGCCAGTACCGACAGTGGTGTTTCAGAAAAACTGTTTTTT
TRBJ2-3,TRBD2,-,TRBV7-9,CASSPTGGGSSDTQYF,TGTGCCAGCAGCCCGACCGGGGGGGGCTCGTCAGATACGCAGTATTTT
TRBJ1-2,TRBD1,-,TRBV19,CASKGAFYGYTF,TGTGCCAGTAAGGGGGCCTTCTATGGCTACACCTTC